These 29 T cell receptor beta chains share one sample of origin, sequenced in a study of blood T cell repertoires in COVID-19. Some clones are missing from TCRdb's copy, which holds only in-frame ones; the method was immunoSEQ multiplex PCR. The sample holds 25,000 to 35,000 clones, around 90% seen once. Source material: peripheral blood. Receptors were obtained from a human donor in a cohort sampled during active COVID-19. The donor label of this sample is uncertain.

V and J are TRBV5-1 and TRBJ2-2; no reliable D call. The CDR3 extends over 12 amino acids. From germline, CDR1 is SGHRS and CDR2 YFSETQ. V lost 4 bases and J lost 3, with 4 bases in between. In nucleotides, the CDR3 is TGCGCCAGCAGCCGGGACACCGGGGAGCTGTTTTTT. This gives the protein CASSRDTGELFF.

This clone was counted a single time. The chain is built from TRBV13 and TRBJ2-7; tentative D call: TRBD1 (7 bases). The length of the CDR3 is 16 residues. V dropped 3 bases and J dropped 0 bases, with 15 bases sitting between them. Germline lookup yields CDR1 PRHDT and CDR2 FYEKMQ (reference sequence). The CDR3: CASSFKWRDSSYEQYF. The CDR3 DNA reads TGTGCCAGCAGCTTCAAATGGAGGGACAGCTCCTACGAGCAGTACTTC.

The chain combines TRBV6-5 with TRBJ1-2, with D possibly being TRBD1 (6 bases). Germline CDR1 reads MNHEY; CDR2 reads SVGAGI. This CDR3 contains 15 residues. V lost 5 bases and J lost 4, with 17 bases in between. The CDR3 here is CASSTRGARPYGYTF. CDR3 bases: TGTGCCAGCAGTACGCGGGGGGCCCGCCCCTATGGCTACACCTTC.

The chain employs TRBV11-3 and TRBJ1-3; D gene uncertain. Trimming left V 8 bases short and J 0 bases short, with 11 bases between. The CDR3 loop spans 14 amino acids. CDR1 is SGHNT and CDR2 is YENEEA in the germline V gene. In DNA, the CDR3 is TGTGCCAGCCGGAGCCAGACCTCTGGAAACACCATATATTTT. Protein product: CASRSQTSGNTIYF.

The chain joins TRBV19 to TRBJ1-3; D possibly corresponds to TRBD1 (5 bases). Trimming stripped 6 bases from V and 4 bases from J, with 10 bases between. Germline assignment: CDR1 LNHDA and CDR2 SQIVND (reference sequence). This CDR3 comprises 13 residues. The CDR3 is CASRQDGGNTIYF. The CDR3 bases are TGTGCCAGTAGACAGGACGGGGGAAACACCATATATTTT.

The chain couples TRBV30 to TRBJ2-2, with D hard to call. V lost 2 bases to trimming and J lost 0 bases, with 4 bases between them. This CDR3 is 13 amino acids long. The germline CDR1 and CDR2 sequences are GTSNPN and SVGIG (reference sequence). CDR3 sequence (DNA): TGTGCCTGGAGTAACTCGAACACCGGGGAGCTGTTTTTT. The encoded protein is CAWSNSNTGELFF.

V is TRBV5-1 and J is TRBJ2-5; tentatively, D is TRBD1 (5 bases). The CDR3 extends over 15 amino acids. V dropped 5 bases and J dropped 0 bases, with 14 bases sitting between them. Germline assignment: CDR1 SGHRS and CDR2 YFSETQ. The CDR3 DNA is TGCGCCAGCAGGCAGGGATGGGCCAACCAAGAGACCCAGTACTTC. The encoded protein is CASRQGWANQETQYF. Combining the CDR3 with reference TRBV5-1 and TRBJ2-5 gives the whole variable domain KAGVTQTPRYLIKTRGQQVTLSCSPISGHRSVSWYQQTPGQGLQFLFEYFSETQRNKGNFPGRFSGRQFSNSRSEMNVSTLELGDSALYLCASRQGWANQETQYFGPGTRLLVL.

The chain joins TRBV9 to TRBJ1-4; 11 nucleotides align to TRBD1. The germline gives CDR1 SGDLS, CDR2 YYNGEE. CDR3 length: 17 amino acids. The junction had 8 bases not matched to a gene; V was cut back by 1 base and J by 6 bases. This chain's CDR3 is CASSVTSGQGADEKLFF. The CDR3 coding sequence is TGTGCCAGCAGCGTAACGTCAGGACAGGGGGCTGATGAAAAACTGTTTTTT.

V and J are TRBV9 and TRBJ2-3, with 12 nucleotides matching TRBD2. V gave up 2 bases and J gave up 0 bases; unmatched junction bases: 10. The CDR3 sequence is 19 residues long. CDR1 is SGDLS and CDR2 is YYNGEE in the germline V gene. The CDR3 bases are TGTGCCAGCAGCGTTGGACTAGCGGGAATTCGTCGAAGCACAGATACGCAGTATTTT. This codes for CASSVGLAGIRRSTDTQYF.

The chain couples TRBV11-3 to TRBJ2-5; TRBD2 agrees at 9 bases. V lost 7 bases, J lost 8 bases, and 11 bases stayed unmatched. Per germline, CDR1 SGHNT and CDR2 YENEEA. The length of the CDR3 is 14 residues. The CDR3 region is CASNQIAGVDTQYF. The CDR3 DNA is TGTGCCAGCAACCAAATAGCGGGAGTCGATACCCAGTACTTC.

This clone has only a few counts. The chain carries TRBV27 and TRBJ2-6; no clear D. Germline V gene lookup returns CDR1 MNHEY and CDR2 SMNVEV (reference sequence). The CDR3 sequence is 18 residues long. The V gene lost 4 bases and the J gene lost 0 bases, with 16 bases spanning the gap. The CDR3 nucleotides are TGTGCCAGCAGTTCAACCATACTGTCCCCCTCTGGGGCCAACGTCCTGACTTTC. Protein: CASSSTILSPSGANVLTF.

The genes are TRBV13 and TRBJ2-7, with D tentatively TRBD2 (5 bases). This CDR3 is 14 amino acids long. The V gene lost 5 bases and the J gene lost 7 bases, with 18 bases spanning the gap. Germline-derived CDR1 and CDR2 are PRHDT and FYEKMQ (reference sequence). For the CDR3, the DNA is TGTGCCAGCAGCCCGGCCGGAGCCCGCGGGGAGCAGTACTTC. Amino acid sequence: CASSPAGARGEQYF. Based on the CDR3 plus reference TRBV13 and TRBJ2-7, the full variable domain is AAGVIQSPRHLIKEKRETATLKCYPIPRHDTVYWYQQGPGQDPQFLISFYEKMQSDKGSIPDRFSAQQFSDYHSELNMSSLELGDSALYFCASSPAGARGEQYFGPGTRLTVT.

J is TRBJ2-1 and V is TRBV2, with 7 bases identical to TRBD2. CDR1 is SNHLY, CDR2 FYNNEI, per germline. V was clipped by 7 bases and J by 2 bases; unmatched bases: 17. This CDR3 contains 18 residues. The CDR3, as DNA: TGTGCCAGCACCCACTGGCGGGACGGTCGGGGGGCCTACAATGAGCAGTTCTTC. Translation: CASTHWRDGRGAYNEQFF.

The chain has TRBV19 and TRBJ1-6; 9 bases fit TRBD1. The CDR3 covers 14 residues. Germline loops: CDR1 LNHDA, CDR2 SQIVND (reference sequence). V shed 4 bases and J 8 bases; nucleotides not matched to a gene: 3. CDR3 DNA sequence: TGTGCCAGTAGTACGGGACAGGGCTATTCACCCCTCCACTTT. Its protein product is CASSTGQGYSPLHF. The entire variable domain, with the rest obtained from reference TRBV19 and TRBJ1-6, is as follows: DGGITQSPKYLFRKEGQNVTLSCEQNLNHDAMYWYRQDPGQGLRLIYYSQIVNDFQKGDIAEGYSVSREKKESFPLTVTSAQKNPTAFYLCASSTGQGYSPLHFGNGTRLTVT.

This chain joins TRBV2 and TRBJ1-5; D remains ambiguous. The CDR3 contains 13 residues. V dropped 5 bases and J dropped 4 bases, with 9 bases sitting between them. The germline V gene has CDR1 SNHLY and CDR2 FYNNEI. CDR3 in amino acids: CASSSQANQPQHF. The CDR3 DNA is TGTGCCAGCAGTTCTCAGGCAAATCAGCCCCAGCATTTT.

The V call is TRBV6-2 or TRBV6-3, the J call TRBJ1-2, with D perhaps TRBD1 (6 bases). V was pared by 2 bases and J by 5 bases, with 15 bases between. The length of the CDR3 is 15 residues. CDR1 and CDR2 (germline): MNHEY, SVGEGT. CDR3 region: CASSYRGAGVYGYTF. The CDR3, as DNA: TGTGCCAGCAGTTACCGGGGGGCCGGGGTGTATGGCTACACCTTC.

The CDR3: CASSSRQGSHNEQFF. In nucleotides, the CDR3 is TGTGCCAGCAGCTCCAGACAGGGGTCCCACAATGAGCAGTTCTTC. J is TRBJ2-1 and V is TRBV5-4, with TRBD1 matching over 8 bases. Germline assignment: CDR1 SGHNT and CDR2 YYREEE (reference sequence). Trimming cost V 3 bases and J 5 bases; bases outside gene matches: 7. CDR3 length: 15 residues.

This clone showed up just once. The chain carries TRBV7-9 and TRBJ2-3; D perhaps matches TRBD1 (6 bases). Germline V gene data show CDR1 as SEHNR and CDR2 as FQNEAQ (reference sequence). The CDR3 covers 14 residues. V shed 1 base and J shed 6 bases, with 11 bases lying between them. As DNA, the CDR3 is TGTGCCAGCAGCTTAGTGACAGGTCCCGATACGCAGTATTTT. It translates to CASSLVTGPDTQYF.

The V and J genes are TRBV7-3 and TRBJ2-5; D perhaps matches TRBD2 (7 bases). From germline, CDR1 is SGHTA and CDR2 FQGTGA. Trimming took 3 bases from V and 4 from J, leaving 9 bases between them. This CDR3 is 13 amino acids long. The CDR3: CASSFGGPETQYF. CDR3 in DNA: TGTGCCAGCAGCTTCGGGGGGCCAGAGACCCAGTACTTC. The full variable domain, with the rest looked up from reference TRBV7-3 and TRBJ2-5, is GAGVSQTPSNKVTEKGKYVELRCDPISGHTALYWYRQSLGQGPEFLIYFQGTGAADDSGLPNDRFFAVRPEGSVSTLKIQRTERGDSAVYLCASSFGGPETQYFGPGTRLLVL.

This chain links TRBV5-4 with TRBJ2-5, with 7 nucleotides matching TRBD2. Germline loops: CDR1 SGHNT, CDR2 YYREEE (reference sequence). Germline trimming cut 4 bases from V and 1 base from J; bases unmatched to any gene: 10. CDR3 size: 16 residues. CDR3 loop: CASSPARGSPQETQYF. CDR3 sequence (DNA): TGTGCCAGCAGCCCTGCGCGGGGGAGCCCCCAAGAGACCCAGTACTTC.

This clone was observed a single time. The chain recombines TRBV5-6 with TRBJ2-7, with D possibly being TRBD1 (6 bases). This CDR3 comprises 11 residues. Trimming stripped 4 bases from V and 9 bases from J, with 11 bases between. Germline-derived CDR1 and CDR2 are SGHDT and YYEEEE. CDR3 coding DNA: TGTGCCAGCAGCAAACAGGGTTTGCAGTACTTC. Protein: CASSKQGLQYF. Together with reference TRBV5-6 and TRBJ2-7, the CDR3 gives the full variable domain: DAGVTQSPTHLIKTRGQQVTLRCSPKSGHDTVSWYQQALGQGPQFIFQYYEEEERQRGNFPDRFSGHQFPNYSSELNVNALLLGDSALYLCASSKQGLQYFGPGTRLTVT.

The V and J genes are TRBV5-8 and TRBJ2-2, with 7 bases that match TRBD1. This CDR3 is built from 16 residues. V lost 2 bases to trimming and J lost 0 bases; unmatched junction nucleotides: 4. Germline V CDR1 and CDR2: SGHTS, YDEGEE. CDR3 loop: CASSLGGKPNTGELFF. The CDR3 DNA reads TGTGCCAGCAGCTTAGGGGGCAAGCCGAACACCGGGGAGCTGTTTTTT.

The rearrangement uses TRBV28 and TRBJ1-3; 11 bases align to TRBD1. The germline V gene has CDR1 MDHEN and CDR2 SYDVKM. Losses at the gene ends were 6 bases for V and 4 bases for J; bases not matched to a gene: 2. The CDR3 extends over 14 amino acids. CDR3 region: CASRDRGRGNTIYF. The CDR3 DNA follows: TGTGCCAGCAGGGACAGGGGGCGAGGAAACACCATATATTTT.

This clone was picked up one time. The J gene is TRBJ1-5, the V gene TRBV2; 10 bases match TRBD1. V lost 4 bases and J lost 1; bases outside the gene matches: 1. CDR1 and CDR2 from the germline V gene are SNHLY and FYNNEI. The CDR3 loop spans 15 amino acids. CDR3 nucleotide sequence: TGTGCCAGCAGTGGACAGGGGGCGAGCAATCAGCCCCAGCATTTT. This translates into CASSGQGASNQPQHF. Looking up the rest from reference TRBV2 and TRBJ1-5 gives the full variable domain: EPEVTQTPSHQVTQMGQEVILRCVPISNHLYFYWYRQILGQKVEFLVSFYNNEISEKSEIFDDQFSVERPDGSNFTLKIRSTKLEDSAMYFCASSGQGASNQPQHFGDGTRLSIL.

This chain links TRBV27 with TRBJ2-2; TRBD2 matches at 12 bases. V lost 6 bases to trimming and J lost 4 bases; unmatched junction nucleotides: 3. The CDR3 consists of 15 residues. CDR1 is MNHEY, CDR2 SMNVEV, per germline (reference sequence). CDR3 sequence reads: CASRTSGRVTGELFF. CDR3 nucleotides: TGTGCCAGCAGGACTAGCGGGAGAGTCACCGGGGAGCTGTTTTTT.

The chain uses TRBV7-9 and TRBJ2-2; a possible D gene is TRBD2 (5 bases). Trimming cost V 5 bases and J 7 bases, with 11 bases left between them. Germline CDR1 and CDR2: SEHNR and FQNEAQ (reference sequence). The length of the CDR3 is 13 residues. The CDR3 loop is CASSPQAGGELFF. The CDR3 DNA sequence: TGTGCCAGCAGCCCCCAGGCGGGCGGGGAGCTGTTTTTT.

This clone was picked up a small number of times. The V gene is TRBV19, the J gene TRBJ1-3; D might be TRBD1 (5 bases). Per germline, CDR1 LNHDA and CDR2 SQIVND (reference sequence). The CDR3 runs to 12 residues. The V gene lost 5 bases and the J gene lost 8 bases, with 10 bases spanning the gap. CDR3 residues: CASSLTVDTIYF. CDR3 bases: TGTGCCAGTAGTCTGACAGTGGACACCATATATTTT.

The chain uses TRBV4-1 and TRBJ2-5; 10 nucleotides agree with TRBD2. The CDR3 totals 18 residues. After removal of 1 base from V and 4 bases from J, the junction contained 12 bases not matched to a gene. Looked up from germline, CDR1 is MGHRA and CDR2 is YSYEKL. CDR3: CASSQVGSGRALRETQYF. As DNA, the CDR3 is TGCGCCAGCAGCCAAGTTGGCAGCGGGAGGGCCTTAAGAGAGACCCAGTACTTC.

The V call is TRBV30, the J call TRBJ2-1, with D perhaps matching TRBD1 (5 bases). The CDR3 totals 15 residues. V lost 2 bases to trimming and J lost 3 bases, with 14 bases between them. Germline loops: CDR1 GTSNPN, CDR2 SVGIG (reference sequence). CDR3 nucleotides: TGTGCCTGGAGTTACAATAGGGGAAACTACAATGAGCAGTTCTTC. Translation gives CAWSYNRGNYNEQFF.